The clone carrying this T cell receptor beta chain was counted between two and nine times. This specimen comes from a study of OX40 agonist ivuxolimab in advanced cancers. Across the whole study: Every 2 weeks, ivuxolimab was infused into the patients intravenously at between 0.01 and 10 mg/kg.

The method was immunoSEQ multiplex PCR; TCRdb's version includes in-frame clones alone and lacks a portion of them. Altogether fewer than 75,000 clones are present, over 75% being singletons, with the ten largest covering roughly 8%. Germline CDR1 and CDR2: MDHEN and SYDVKM. V trimming: 5 bases; J trimming: 6 bases; junction bases outside the gene matches: 18. This CDR3 has 18 amino acids. The J gene is TRBJ2-3, the V gene TRBV28; TRBD1 matches 9 bases. The sequences come from CD4+ or CD8+ T cells sorted from blood, collected in a trial of the OX40 agonist ivuxolimab. The sequence was collected from an adult with an advanced solid tumor such as melanoma, head and neck, liver or kidney cancer. CDR3 nucleotide sequence: TGTGCCAGCAGTGCCCGCTCTGGGACAGGGACGCTATCTGATACGCAGTATTTT. This codes for CASSARSGTGTLSDTQYF.